This T cell receptor beta chain was captured by sequencing in a study of metastatic and nonmetastatic thyroid tumors. This clone occurred many times. Its antigen is unidentified. Whole-study results and caveats: For both blood and tumor, malignant thyroid tumors reportedly showed significantly higher TCR beta diversity than benign nodules did.

No patient received treatment before thyroid surgery. Authors' data handling: Construction of a distant-metastasis classifier for papillary thyroid cancer relied on CDR3 differences across clinicopathological groups. Using MiXCR, TCRdb re-called clones from the PCR reads. The V and J calls and clone size come from TCRdb's table, not from the authors' own analysis. The table lists about 41,000 clones, 28% of them singletons. The receptor was derived from a male donor with papillary thyroid cancer or a benign thyroid nodule (not recorded which). Some clones in this sample may be carry-over from other donors' samples. The sample consisted of blood.

CDR3 in DNA: TGCAGCGTTGTTTGGCTAGCGAGTTCCCAGTTCTTC. It translates to CSVVWLASSQFF. The V call is TRBV29-1, the J call TRBJ2-1; the D gene is possibly TRBD2 (6 bases). The CDR3 is 12 amino acids. Per germline, CDR1 SQVTM and CDR2 ANQGSEA. Trimming removed 4 bases from V and 13 bases from J, with 17 bases in between.